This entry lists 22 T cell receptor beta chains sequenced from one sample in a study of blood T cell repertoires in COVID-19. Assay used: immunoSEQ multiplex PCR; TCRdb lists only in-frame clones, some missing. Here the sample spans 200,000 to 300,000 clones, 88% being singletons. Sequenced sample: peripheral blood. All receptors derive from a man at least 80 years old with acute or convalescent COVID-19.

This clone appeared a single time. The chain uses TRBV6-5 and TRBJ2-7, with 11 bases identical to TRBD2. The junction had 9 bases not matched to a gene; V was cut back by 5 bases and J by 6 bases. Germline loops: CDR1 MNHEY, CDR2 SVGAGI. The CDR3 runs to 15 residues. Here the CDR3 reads CASSSPGTSGIEQYF. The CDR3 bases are TGTGCCAGCAGTAGCCCCGGGACTAGCGGTATCGAGCAGTACTTC.

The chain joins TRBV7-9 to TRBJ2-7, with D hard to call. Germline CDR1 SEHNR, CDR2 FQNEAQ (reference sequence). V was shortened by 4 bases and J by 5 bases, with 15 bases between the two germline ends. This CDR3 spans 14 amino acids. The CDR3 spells CASSSATLSHEQYF. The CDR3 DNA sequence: TGTGCCAGCAGCTCCGCGACTTTATCCCACGAGCAGTACTTC.

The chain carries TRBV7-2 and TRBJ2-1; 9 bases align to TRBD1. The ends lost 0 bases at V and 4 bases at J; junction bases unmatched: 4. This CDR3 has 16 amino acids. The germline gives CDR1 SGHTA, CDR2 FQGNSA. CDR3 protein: CASSLALDRGYNEQFF. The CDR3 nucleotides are TGTGCCAGCAGCTTAGCTCTGGACAGGGGTTACAATGAGCAGTTCTTC.

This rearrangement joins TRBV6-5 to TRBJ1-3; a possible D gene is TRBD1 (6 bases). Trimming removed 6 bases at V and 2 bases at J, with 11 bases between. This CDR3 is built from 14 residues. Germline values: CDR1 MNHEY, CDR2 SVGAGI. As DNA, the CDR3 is TGTGCCAGCAGACAGGGCTTAGCTGGAAACACCATATATTTT. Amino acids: CASRQGLAGNTIYF.

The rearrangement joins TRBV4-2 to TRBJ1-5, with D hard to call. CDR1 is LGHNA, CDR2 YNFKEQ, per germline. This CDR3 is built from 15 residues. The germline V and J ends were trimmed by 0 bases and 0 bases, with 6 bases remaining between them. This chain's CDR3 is CASSQDRFSNQPQHF. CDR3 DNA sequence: TGTGCCAGCAGCCAAGACAGATTTAGCAATCAGCCCCAGCATTTT.

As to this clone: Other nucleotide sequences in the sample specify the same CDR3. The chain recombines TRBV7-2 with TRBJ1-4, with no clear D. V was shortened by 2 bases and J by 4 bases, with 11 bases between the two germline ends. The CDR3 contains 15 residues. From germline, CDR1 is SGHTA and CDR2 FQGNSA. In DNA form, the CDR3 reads TGTGCCAGCAGCTTAATCGGTACTATTAATGAAAAACTGTTTTTT. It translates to CASSLIGTINEKLFF.

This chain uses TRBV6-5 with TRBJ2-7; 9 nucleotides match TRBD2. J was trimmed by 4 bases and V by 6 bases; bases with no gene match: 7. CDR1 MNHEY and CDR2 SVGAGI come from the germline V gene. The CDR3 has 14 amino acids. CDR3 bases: TGTGCCAGCAGCCTCCTGGGACTAGCTTACGAGCAGTACTTC. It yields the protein CASSLLGLAYEQYF.

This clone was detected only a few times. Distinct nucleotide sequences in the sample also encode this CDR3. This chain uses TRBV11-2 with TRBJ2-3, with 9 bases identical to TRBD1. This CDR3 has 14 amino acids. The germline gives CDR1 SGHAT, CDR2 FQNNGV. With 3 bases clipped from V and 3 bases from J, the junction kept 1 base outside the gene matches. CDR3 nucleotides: TGTGCCAGCAGCTTGGACAGGGGTACAGATACGCAGTATTTT. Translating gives CASSLDRGTDTQYF.

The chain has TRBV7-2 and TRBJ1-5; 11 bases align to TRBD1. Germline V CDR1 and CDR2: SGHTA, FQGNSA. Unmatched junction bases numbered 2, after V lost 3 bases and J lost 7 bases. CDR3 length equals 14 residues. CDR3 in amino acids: CASSFGTGGQPQHF. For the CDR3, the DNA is TGTGCCAGCAGCTTTGGGACAGGGGGGCAGCCCCAGCATTTT.

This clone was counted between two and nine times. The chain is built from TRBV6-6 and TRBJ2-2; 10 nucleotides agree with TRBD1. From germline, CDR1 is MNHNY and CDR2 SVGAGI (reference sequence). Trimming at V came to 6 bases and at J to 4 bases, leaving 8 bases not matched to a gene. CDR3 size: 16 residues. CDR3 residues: CASSHGGQGITGELFF. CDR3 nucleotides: TGTGCCAGCAGCCACGGGGGACAGGGGATCACCGGGGAGCTGTTTTTT.

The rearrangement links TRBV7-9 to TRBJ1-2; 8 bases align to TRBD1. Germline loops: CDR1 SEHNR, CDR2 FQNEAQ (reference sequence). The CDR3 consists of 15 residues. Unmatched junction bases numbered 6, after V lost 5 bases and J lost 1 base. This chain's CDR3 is CASSAGTGGNYGYTF. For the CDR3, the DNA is TGTGCCAGCAGCGCCGGGACAGGCGGTAACTATGGCTACACCTTC.

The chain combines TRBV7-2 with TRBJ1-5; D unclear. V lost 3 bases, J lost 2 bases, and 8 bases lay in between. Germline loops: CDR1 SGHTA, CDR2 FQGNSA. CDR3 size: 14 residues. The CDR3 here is CASSLGRRNQPQHF. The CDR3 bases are TGTGCCAGCAGCTTGGGGAGACGCAATCAGCCCCAGCATTTT.

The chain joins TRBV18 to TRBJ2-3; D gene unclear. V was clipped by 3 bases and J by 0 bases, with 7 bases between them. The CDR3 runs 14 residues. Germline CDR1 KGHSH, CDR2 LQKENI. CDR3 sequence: CASSPDQSTDTQYF. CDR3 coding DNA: TGTGCCAGCTCACCCGATCAGAGCACAGATACGCAGTATTTT.

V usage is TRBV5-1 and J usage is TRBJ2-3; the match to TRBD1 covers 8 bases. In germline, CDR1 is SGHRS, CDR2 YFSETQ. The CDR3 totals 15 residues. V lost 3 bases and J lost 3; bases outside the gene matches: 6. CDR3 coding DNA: TGCGCCAGCAGCTCGATAACAGGGGGGACAGATACGCAGTATTTT. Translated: CASSSITGGTDTQYF.

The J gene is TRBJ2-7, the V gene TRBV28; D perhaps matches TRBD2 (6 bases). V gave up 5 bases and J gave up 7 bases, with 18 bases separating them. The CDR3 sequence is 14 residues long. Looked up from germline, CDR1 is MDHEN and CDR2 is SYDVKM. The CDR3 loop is CASSVSWRAREQYF. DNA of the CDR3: TGTGCCAGCAGTGTGAGTTGGAGGGCGCGAGAGCAGTACTTC.

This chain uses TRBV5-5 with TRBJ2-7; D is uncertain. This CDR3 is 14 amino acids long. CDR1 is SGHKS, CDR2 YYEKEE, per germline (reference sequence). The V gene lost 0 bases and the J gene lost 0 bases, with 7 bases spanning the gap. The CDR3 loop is CASSLGTSSYEQYF. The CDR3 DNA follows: TGTGCCAGCAGCTTGGGTACGAGCTCCTACGAGCAGTACTTC.

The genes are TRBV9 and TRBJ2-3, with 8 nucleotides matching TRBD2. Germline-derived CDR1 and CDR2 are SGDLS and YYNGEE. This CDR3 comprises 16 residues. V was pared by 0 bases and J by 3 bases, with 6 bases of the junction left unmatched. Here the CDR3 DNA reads TGTGCCAGCAGCGTAGCCACGGGGGGGGTAACAGATACGCAGTATTTT. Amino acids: CASSVATGGVTDTQYF. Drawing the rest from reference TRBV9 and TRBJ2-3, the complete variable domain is DSGVTQTPKHLITATGQRVTLRCSPRSGDLSVYWYQQSLDQGLQFLIQYYNGEERAKGNILERFSAQQFPDLHSELNLSSLELGDSALYFCASSVATGGVTDTQYFGPGTRLTVL.

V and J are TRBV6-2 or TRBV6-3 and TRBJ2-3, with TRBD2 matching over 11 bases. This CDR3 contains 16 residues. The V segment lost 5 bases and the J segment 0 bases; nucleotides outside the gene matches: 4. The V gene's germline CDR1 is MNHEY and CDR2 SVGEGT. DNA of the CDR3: TGTGCCAGCAGTCCCAGACTAGCGGGGAGCACAGATACGCAGTATTTT. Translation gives CASSPRLAGSTDTQYF.

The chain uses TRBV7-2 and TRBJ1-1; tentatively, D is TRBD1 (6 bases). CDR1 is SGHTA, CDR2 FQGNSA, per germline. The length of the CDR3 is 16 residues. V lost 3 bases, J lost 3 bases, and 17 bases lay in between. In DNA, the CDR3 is TGTGCCAGCAGCTTCAATCAACAGGGAATCGACACTGAAGCTTTCTTT. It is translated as CASSFNQQGIDTEAFF.

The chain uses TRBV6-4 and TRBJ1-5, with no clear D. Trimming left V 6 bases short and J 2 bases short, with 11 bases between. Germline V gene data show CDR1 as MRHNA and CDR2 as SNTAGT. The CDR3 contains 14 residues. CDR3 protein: CASSPIAGNQPQHF. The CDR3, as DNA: TGTGCCAGCAGCCCCATAGCGGGCAATCAGCCCCAGCATTTT.

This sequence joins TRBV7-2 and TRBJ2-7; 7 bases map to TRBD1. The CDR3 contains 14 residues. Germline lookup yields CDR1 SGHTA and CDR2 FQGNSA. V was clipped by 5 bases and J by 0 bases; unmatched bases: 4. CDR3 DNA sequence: TGTGCCAGCAGCGGCCGGGACAGCTCCTACGAGCAGTACTTC. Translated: CASSGRDSSYEQYF.

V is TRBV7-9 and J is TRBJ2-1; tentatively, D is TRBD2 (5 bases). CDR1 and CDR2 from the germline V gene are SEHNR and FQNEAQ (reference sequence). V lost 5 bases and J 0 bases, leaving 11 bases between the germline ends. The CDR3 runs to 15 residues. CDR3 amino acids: CASSLVGSSYNEQFF. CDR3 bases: TGTGCCAGCAGCCTAGTAGGGAGCTCCTACAATGAGCAGTTCTTC.